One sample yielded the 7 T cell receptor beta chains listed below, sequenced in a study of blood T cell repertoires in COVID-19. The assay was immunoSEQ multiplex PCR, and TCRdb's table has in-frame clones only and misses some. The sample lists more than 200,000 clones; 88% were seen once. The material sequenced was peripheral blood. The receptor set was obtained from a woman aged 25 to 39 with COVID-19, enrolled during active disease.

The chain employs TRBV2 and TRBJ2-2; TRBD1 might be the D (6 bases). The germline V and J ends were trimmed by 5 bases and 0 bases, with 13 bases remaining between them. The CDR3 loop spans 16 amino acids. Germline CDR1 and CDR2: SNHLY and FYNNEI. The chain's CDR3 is CASSPRTASNTGELFF. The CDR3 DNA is TGTGCCAGCAGTCCTAGGACAGCATCGAACACCGGGGAGCTGTTTTTT.

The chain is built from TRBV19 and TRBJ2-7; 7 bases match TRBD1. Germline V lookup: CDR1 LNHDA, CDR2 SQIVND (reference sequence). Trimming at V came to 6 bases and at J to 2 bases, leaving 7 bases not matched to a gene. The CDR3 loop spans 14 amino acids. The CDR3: CASSQPGQTYEQYF. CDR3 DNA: TGTGCCAGTAGCCAGCCGGGACAGACCTACGAGCAGTACTTC.

CDR3 DNA: TGTGCCAGCAGCCCACCGGGAAGGGAGACCCAGTACTTC. The encoded protein is CASSPPGRETQYF. V usage is TRBV7-2 and J usage is TRBJ2-5, with a possible D match to TRBD2 (5 bases). CDR1 and CDR2 (germline): SGHTA, FQGNSA. V was pared by 5 bases and J by 5 bases, with 12 bases between. There are 13 residues in the CDR3.

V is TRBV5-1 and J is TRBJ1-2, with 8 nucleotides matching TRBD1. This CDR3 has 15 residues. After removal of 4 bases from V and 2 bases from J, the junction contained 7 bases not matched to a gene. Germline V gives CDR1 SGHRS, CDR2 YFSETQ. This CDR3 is CASSPGQEPNYGYTF. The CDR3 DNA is TGCGCCAGCAGCCCGGGACAGGAGCCAAACTATGGCTACACCTTC.

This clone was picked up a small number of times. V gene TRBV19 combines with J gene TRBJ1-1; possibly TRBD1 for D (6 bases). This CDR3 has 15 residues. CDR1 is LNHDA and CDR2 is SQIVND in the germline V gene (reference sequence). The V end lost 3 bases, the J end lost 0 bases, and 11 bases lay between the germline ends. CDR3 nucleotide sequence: TGTGCCAGTAGTATTAGGGGGAACATGAACACTGAAGCTTTCTTT. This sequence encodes CASSIRGNMNTEAFF.

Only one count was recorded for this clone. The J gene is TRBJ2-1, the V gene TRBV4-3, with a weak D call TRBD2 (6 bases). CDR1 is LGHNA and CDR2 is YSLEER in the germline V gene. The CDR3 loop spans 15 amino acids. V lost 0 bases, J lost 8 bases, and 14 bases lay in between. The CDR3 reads CASSQEIGGRDEQFF. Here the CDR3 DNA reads TGCGCCAGCAGCCAAGAAATCGGGGGAAGGGATGAGCAGTTCTTC.

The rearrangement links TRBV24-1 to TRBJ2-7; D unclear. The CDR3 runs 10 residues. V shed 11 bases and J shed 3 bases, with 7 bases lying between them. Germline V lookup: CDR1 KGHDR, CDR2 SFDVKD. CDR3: CAILFYEQYV. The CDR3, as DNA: TGTGCCATCCTCTTCTACGAGCAGTACGTC.